The present T cell receptor beta chain was sequenced within a study of blood T cell repertoires in COVID-19. The overall study: The origin of the acute and convalescent COVID-19 samples was the United States, Italy and Spain. PBMCs, B-cell-depleted T cells, or T cells provided the cDNA or gDNA that made up the material.

Sequencing was performed with immunoSEQ multiplex PCR; in TCRdb, only in-frame clones are kept and a portion is missing. The sample comprises some 150,000 clones, approximately 90% of which are singletons, and 11% rests with the top ten. Per the germline V gene, CDR1 is SNHLY and CDR2 is FYNNEI. This CDR3 has 12 residues. Trimming stripped 4 bases from V and 2 bases from J, with 5 bases between. Sequenced sample: peripheral blood. This chain joins TRBV2 and TRBJ2-5; D gene unclear. This clonotype originated in a woman of 80 years or more with acute or convalescent COVID-19. The CDR3 sequence is CASSGQQETQYF. The DNA of the CDR3 is TGTGCCAGCAGTGGGCAGCAAGAGACCCAGTACTTC. Together with reference TRBV2 and TRBJ2-5, the CDR3 gives the full variable domain: EPEVTQTPSHQVTQMGQEVILRCVPISNHLYFYWYRQILGQKVEFLVSFYNNEISEKSEIFDDQFSVERPDGSNFTLKIRSTKLEDSAMYFCASSGQQETQYFGPGTRLLVL.